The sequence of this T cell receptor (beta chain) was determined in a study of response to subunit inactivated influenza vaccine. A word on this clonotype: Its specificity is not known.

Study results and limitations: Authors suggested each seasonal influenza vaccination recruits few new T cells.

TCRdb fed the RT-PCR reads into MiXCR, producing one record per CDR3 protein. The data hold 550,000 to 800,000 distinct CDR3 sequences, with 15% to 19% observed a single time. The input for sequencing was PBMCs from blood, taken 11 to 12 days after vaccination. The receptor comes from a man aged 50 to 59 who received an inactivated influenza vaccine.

DNA of the CDR3: TGTGCCAGCAGTTTCGGTCAGGAGCAGCCCCAGCATTTT. It specifies CASSFGQEQPQHF. The chain couples TRBV12-3 or TRBV12-4 to TRBJ1-5; no clear D. The germline V and J ends were trimmed by 3 bases and 7 bases, with 10 bases remaining between them. The CDR3 is 13 amino acids.